The T cell receptor (beta chain) under discussion was sequenced for a study of T cells in Graves' hyperthyroidism and ophthalmopathy. Patients were excluded because of uncontrolled infection, other autoimmune disease, pregnancy or lactation. Amplification targeted TCR beta CDR3 regions from RNA transcripts. HTBI primers were the set used in a first-round RT-PCR of the TCR CDR3. TCRdb re-derived calls from the multiplex PCR reads in MiXCR, one entry per CDR3 protein. Counted here are nearly 750,000 distinct CDR3 sequences, around 40% occurring once; the ten biggest clones make up around 32%. The germline CDR1 and CDR2 sequences are SGDLS and YYNGEE. The CDR3 spans 13 residues. V shed 1 base and J shed 9 bases, with 13 bases lying between them.

The rearrangement joins TRBV9 to TRBJ2-5; D gene uncertain. Sequences were obtained from blood. This receptor was taken from a woman aged 40 to 50 with Graves' hyperthyroidism. DNA of the CDR3: TGTGCCAGCAGCGTATCCCCGGATCAGCCCCAGTACTTC. This translates into CASSVSPDQPQYF.